A single sample is the source of the 32 T cell receptor beta chains below, sequenced in a study of OX40 agonist ivuxolimab in advanced cancers. TCRdb keeps only in-frame clones here, not all; method: immunoSEQ multiplex PCR. The sample records approximately 67,000 clones, 80% being singletons. The sequenced sample was CD4+ or CD8+ T cells sorted from blood, obtained in a trial of the OX40 agonist ivuxolimab. The source is an adult with an advanced solid tumor such as melanoma, head and neck, liver or kidney cancer.

This clone was picked up one time. This chain uses TRBV27 with TRBJ2-1; possible D gene TRBD1, 5 bases. The CDR3 spans 14 residues. The V end lost 2 bases, the J end lost 5 bases, and 10 bases lay between the germline ends. Germline V gene data show CDR1 as MNHEY and CDR2 as SMNVEV (reference sequence). The CDR3 loop reads CASSLQGLNNEQFF. DNA of the CDR3: TGTGCCAGCAGTTTACAGGGTTTAAACAATGAGCAGTTCTTC.

This chain links TRBV7-9 with TRBJ1-3; D is ambiguous. Trimming left V 1 base short and J 8 bases short, with 6 bases between. The CDR3 consists of 12 residues. CDR1 SEHNR and CDR2 FQNEAQ come from the germline V gene (reference sequence). The CDR3 loop is CASSLVGDTIYF. CDR3 DNA sequence: TGTGCCAGCAGCTTAGTCGGAGACACCATATATTTT.

The gene calls are TRBV7-2 and TRBJ1-3; D unresolved. The V end was cut by 2 bases, the J end by 0 bases, with 11 bases between. Germline CDR1 is SGHTA and CDR2 is FQGNSA. This CDR3 has 16 residues. The CDR3 is CASSLSGIRSGNTIYF. Here the CDR3 DNA reads TGTGCCAGCAGCTTAAGCGGGATCCGCTCTGGAAACACCATATATTTT.

V gene TRBV10-3 combines with J gene TRBJ2-7; 11 bases align to TRBD1. Germline V gene lookup returns CDR1 ENHRY and CDR2 SYGVKD. The V and J ends lost 0 bases and 6 bases, in that order; junction bases with no gene match: 4. CDR3 length: 15 residues. DNA of the CDR3: TGTGCCATCAGTGAGTCCGGGACAGGGGGGCGCGAGCAGTACGTC. Amino acids: CAISESGTGGREQYV.

CDR3 nucleotides: TGTGCCAGCAGGGGGACAGGGAACTACGAGCAGTACGTC. Amino acid sequence: CASRGTGNYEQYV. The genes are TRBV2 and TRBJ2-7, with TRBD1 matching 9 bases. The CDR3 contains 13 residues. Per germline, CDR1 SNHLY and CDR2 FYNNEI. J gave up 3 bases and V 6 bases, and 3 bases lay outside the gene matches.

The genes are TRBV29-1 and TRBJ1-2; tentatively, D is TRBD1 (6 bases). Germline-derived CDR1 and CDR2 are SQVTM and ANQGSEA. Between the trimmed V and J ends, which lost 6 bases and 8 bases, there was a span of 16 bases. The CDR3 runs 12 residues. The DNA of the CDR3 is TGCAGCGTCGGAGAACAGGGCGTCGGCTACACCTTC. Residues: CSVGEQGVGYTF.

The chain recombines TRBV7-9 with TRBJ2-1; no clear D. This CDR3 region has 11 residues. CDR1 is SEHNR and CDR2 is FQNEAQ in the germline V gene (reference sequence). Trimming removed 4 bases from V and 7 bases from J, with 5 bases in between. CDR3: CASSSRNEQFF. The CDR3 DNA is TGTGCCAGCAGCTCCCGAAATGAGCAGTTCTTC.

The chain joins TRBV6-7 to TRBJ2-3; TRBD2 agrees at 9 bases. TRBV6-7 is classed as an ORF, of uncertain function. V lost 6 bases to trimming and J lost 6 bases; unmatched junction nucleotides: 7. The CDR3 runs 14 residues. The CDR3 loop is CASSELLAGDTQYF. The CDR3 nucleotides are TGTGCCAGCAGCGAACTTCTAGCGGGGGATACGCAGTATTTT.

The chain couples TRBV19 to TRBJ2-3, with 10 bases aligning to TRBD2. CDR1 is LNHDA, CDR2 SQIVND, per germline (reference sequence). The CDR3 runs 16 residues. The ends lost 2 bases at V and 5 bases at J; junction bases unmatched: 7. CDR3 amino acids: CASSITLAGVEDTQYF. CDR3 nucleotides: TGTGCCAGTAGTATAACGCTAGCGGGGGTGGAAGATACGCAGTATTTT.

The CDR3 is CASSRVRGEDEQYF. Written as DNA, the CDR3 is TGTGCCAGCTCCCGGGTGAGGGGAGAAGACGAGCAGTACTTC. V and J are TRBV18 and TRBJ2-7; either TRBD1 or TRBD2 may fit D (5 bases each). V gave up 6 bases and J gave up 5 bases, with 17 bases separating them. The CDR3 length is 14 residues. Germline CDR1 reads KGHSH; CDR2 reads LQKENI.

V usage is TRBV4-3 and J usage is TRBJ1-2; no clear D gene. Trimming pared 2 bases from V and 3 bases from J, leaving 13 bases between. The CDR3 consists of 15 residues. Germline values: CDR1 LGHNA, CDR2 YSLEER. The DNA for the CDR3 is TGCGCCAGCAGCCAATCAGCGGCCACCCACTATGGCTACACCTTC. This sequence encodes CASSQSAATHYGYTF.

V is TRBV13 and J is TRBJ2-2; 12 nucleotides agree with TRBD1. The CDR3 is made up of 15 amino acids. V lost 5 bases and J lost 4; bases outside the gene matches: 2. The germline CDR1 and CDR2 sequences are PRHDT and FYEKMQ (reference sequence). CDR3 protein: CASSQGQGATGELFF. CDR3 in DNA: TGTGCCAGCAGCCAGGGACAGGGGGCCACCGGGGAGCTGTTTTTT.

The genes are TRBV15 and TRBJ1-1; 8 bases are shared with TRBD1. CDR3 size: 15 residues. Per germline, CDR1 LNHNV and CDR2 YYDKDF (reference sequence). Trimming took 1 base from V and 5 from J; bases not matched to a gene: 6. This CDR3 reads CATSRAGQGKTEAFF. CDR3 bases: TGTGCCACCAGCAGAGCCGGACAGGGAAAAACTGAAGCTTTCTTT. Full variable domain (missing parts from reference TRBV15 and TRBJ1-1): DAMVIQNPRYQVTQFGKPVTLSCSQTLNHNVMYWYQQKSSQAPKLLFHYYDKDFNNEADTPDNFQSRRPNTSFCFLDIRSPGLGDTAMYLCATSRAGQGKTEAFFGQGTRLTVV.

V usage is TRBV6-6 and J usage is TRBJ1-1, with 7 bases matching TRBD1. The CDR3 covers 13 residues. Germline CDR1 reads MNHNY; CDR2 reads SVGAGI (reference sequence). With V trimmed by 7 bases and J by 6 bases, 8 bases remained unmatched. The CDR3 region has the DNA TGTGCCAGCACCTCGGGACAGCTTTCTGAAGCTTTCTTT. This translates into CASTSGQLSEAFF.

CDR3 sequence: CSARADETQYF. The CDR3 DNA sequence: TGCAGTGCTAGAGCGGACGAGACCCAGTACTTC. The gene calls are TRBV20-1 and TRBJ2-5; no firm D call. Germline V gene sequence: CDR1 DFQATT, CDR2 SNEGSKA (reference sequence). The CDR3 runs 11 residues. V dropped 1 base and J dropped 5 bases, with 5 bases sitting between them.

The chain employs TRBV30 and TRBJ1-1; tentatively, D is TRBD1 (5 bases). The CDR3 runs to 14 residues. Trimming removed 4 bases from V and 4 bases from J, with 16 bases in between. Per germline, CDR1 GTSNPN and CDR2 SVGIG (reference sequence). CDR3 region: CAWNRGRGFTEAFF. The CDR3 DNA sequence: TGTGCCTGGAATAGGGGCCGCGGGTTCACTGAAGCTTTCTTT.

The chain joins TRBV4-1 to TRBJ1-4; D is possibly TRBD1 (5 bases). This CDR3 has 16 residues. Trimming removed 0 bases at V and 8 bases at J, with 16 bases between. Germline values: CDR1 MGHRA, CDR2 YSYEKL. The CDR3 DNA reads as TGCGCCAGCAGCCAAGACACAGGCGAGAGAGGGGAAAAACTGTTTTTT. Amino acid sequence: CASSQDTGERGEKLFF.

The chain has TRBV28 and TRBJ1-3; 7 bases map to TRBD1. Losses at the gene ends were 3 bases for V and 3 bases for J; bases not matched to a gene: 8. This CDR3 has 16 residues. Germline values: CDR1 MDHEN, CDR2 SYDVKM. The CDR3 DNA follows: TGTGCCAGCAGTTTTACAGGGGTCGGGGATGGAAACACCATATATTTT. It yields the protein CASSFTGVGDGNTIYF.

This clone was counted once. The V gene is TRBV19, the J gene TRBJ2-3; no clear D gene. With 7 bases removed from V and 0 bases from J, the gap between germline ends came to 14 bases. Germline V gene lookup returns CDR1 LNHDA and CDR2 SQIVND (reference sequence). The CDR3 covers 15 residues. The CDR3 loop is CASKALSLSTDTQYF. In nucleotides, the CDR3 is TGTGCCAGTAAGGCATTATCCCTAAGCACAGATACGCAGTATTTT.

The chain recombines TRBV6-5 with TRBJ1-1, with D perhaps TRBD1 (6 bases). The germline gives CDR1 MNHEY, CDR2 SVGAGI. The CDR3 loop spans 13 amino acids. The V gene lost 0 bases and the J gene lost 5 bases, with 7 bases spanning the gap. CDR3 sequence (DNA): TGTGCCAGCAGTTACTCGAGGGGGACTGAAGCTTTCTTT. This sequence encodes CASSYSRGTEAFF.

The CDR3 reads CASSTLYSNYGYTF. CDR3 nucleotides: TGTGCCAGCAGCACCCTTTATAGTAACTATGGCTACACCTTC. The chain recombines TRBV6-5 with TRBJ1-2; D uncertain. CDR3 length: 14 residues. V lost 6 bases and J 1 base, leaving 12 bases between the germline ends. Germline lookup yields CDR1 MNHEY and CDR2 SVGAGI.

The chain employs TRBV5-6 and TRBJ1-4, with TRBD1 matching over 7 bases. Trimming removed 4 bases from V and 6 bases from J; junction bases left unmatched: 6. Germline-derived CDR1 and CDR2 are SGHDT and YYEEEE. There are 14 residues in the CDR3. The CDR3 protein is CASSPGGGDEKLFF. As DNA, the CDR3 is TGTGCCAGCAGCCCTGGAGGGGGCGATGAAAAACTGTTTTTT.

The rearrangement links TRBV7-2 to TRBJ2-1, with 11 bases aligning to TRBD2. The CDR3 length is 15 residues. CDR1 is SGHTA, CDR2 FQGNSA, per germline. The V and J ends lost 4 bases and 8 bases, in that order; junction bases with no gene match: 7. CDR3 region: CASSSTSGSTHEQFF. CDR3 coding DNA: TGTGCCAGCAGCTCCACTAGCGGGAGTACCCATGAGCAGTTCTTC. Complete variable domain (other parts from reference TRBV7-2 and TRBJ2-1): GAGVSQSPSNKVTEKGKDVELRCDPISGHTALYWYRQSLGQGLEFLIYFQGNSAPDKSGLPSDRFSAERTGGSVSTLTIQRTQQEDSAVYLCASSSTSGSTHEQFFGPGTRLTVL.

The chain couples TRBV11-2 to TRBJ2-7; a possible D gene is TRBD1 (6 bases). The CDR3 is 14 residues long. Trimming stripped 1 base from V and 3 bases from J, with 10 bases between. Germline CDR1 reads SGHAT; CDR2 reads FQNNGV. The CDR3 spells CASSLVGARYEQYV. The CDR3 DNA reads as TGTGCCAGCAGCTTAGTGGGGGCCCGCTACGAGCAGTACGTC.

The chain links TRBV19 to TRBJ1-2, with D maybe TRBD1 (6 bases). CDR3 length: 16 amino acids. V shed 5 bases and J shed 4 bases, with 20 bases lying between them. The germline gives CDR1 LNHDA, CDR2 SQIVND (reference sequence). The CDR3 spells CASSVTHRDRVYGYTF. DNA of the CDR3: TGTGCCAGTAGTGTCACTCACAGGGATAGGGTCTATGGCTACACCTTC.

The J gene is TRBJ2-7, the V gene TRBV7-9; 9 nucleotides line up with TRBD2. Losses at the gene ends were 1 base for V and 4 bases for J; bases not matched to a gene: 2. CDR3 length equals 14 residues. The germline gives CDR1 SEHNR, CDR2 FQNEAQ (reference sequence). The CDR3, as DNA: TGTGCCAGCAGCTTAGGCGGGGGGGAATACGAGCAGTACGTC. Translated: CASSLGGGEYEQYV.

CDR3 coding DNA: TGTGCCAGCAGTTTCCGGGGGTCGGGTGAGCAGTACGTC. This gives the protein CASSFRGSGEQYV. The chain employs TRBV27 and TRBJ2-7; possibly TRBD2 for D (6 bases). Germline V gene lookup returns CDR1 MNHEY and CDR2 SMNVEV (reference sequence). CDR3 length: 13 residues. Trimming cost V 3 bases and J 7 bases, with 13 bases left between them.

The chain joins TRBV27 to TRBJ1-2; 8 bases map to TRBD1. The CDR3 extends over 12 amino acids. CDR1 and CDR2 from the germline V gene are MNHEY and SMNVEV (reference sequence). The ends lost 8 bases at V and 7 bases at J; junction bases unmatched: 6. The chain's CDR3 is CASRTGRLGYTF. CDR3 DNA: TGTGCCAGCCGGACAGGGCGTCTTGGCTACACCTTC.

The chain uses TRBV4-2 and TRBJ2-7; TRBD1 aligns across 7 bases. This CDR3 comprises 15 residues. The V gene's germline CDR1 is LGHNA and CDR2 YNFKEQ. The junction had 8 bases not matched to a gene; V was cut back by 4 bases and J by 2 bases. The CDR3 DNA follows: TGTGCCAGCAGCCGGGGGACAGATACGACCTACGAGCAGTACTTC. This sequence encodes CASSRGTDTTYEQYF.

The chain couples TRBV19 to TRBJ1-1, with TRBD1 identical over 9 bases. The CDR3 spans 17 residues. Trimming cost V 5 bases and J 1 base; bases outside gene matches: 11. The germline V gene has CDR1 LNHDA and CDR2 SQIVND (reference sequence). CDR3 region: CASSLKRPGQGNTEAFF. CDR3 DNA: TGTGCCAGTAGTCTCAAAAGACCGGGACAGGGGAACACTGAAGCTTTCTTT.

The chain combines TRBV5-1 with TRBJ2-1; TRBD2 matches at 7 bases. Per the germline V gene, CDR1 is SGHRS and CDR2 is YFSETQ. J lost 0 bases, V lost 4 bases, and 7 bases had no gene match. CDR3 length: 16 residues. CDR3 protein: CASSVTSASSYNEQFF. As DNA, the CDR3 is TGCGCCAGCAGCGTAACTAGCGCCTCCTCCTACAATGAGCAGTTCTTC.

The gene calls are TRBV30 and TRBJ1-6, with D possibly being TRBD1 (5 bases). Germline V gene data show CDR1 as GTSNPN and CDR2 as SVGIG (reference sequence). This CDR3 is 13 amino acids long. The CDR3 here is CAGARDYNSPLHF. In DNA form, the CDR3 reads TGTGCTGGAGCCAGGGACTATAATTCACCCCTCCACTTT.